This is a list of T cell receptor beta chains from one sample in a study of OX40 agonist ivuxolimab in advanced cancers. Generated by immunoSEQ multiplex PCR, the TCRdb table keeps only in-frame clones and is missing some. The sample carries 25,000 to 35,000 clones, approximately 83% recorded once. Sample: CD4+ or CD8+ T cells sorted from blood, taken in a trial of the OX40 agonist ivuxolimab. These receptors were obtained from an adult with an advanced solid tumor such as melanoma, head and neck, liver or kidney cancer. The CDR3 runs from the conserved cysteine through the conserved F or W. Each record gives: clone size, J gene, D gene, V gene, CDR3 protein, CDR3 DNA. A D gene is named only where the DNA matches it firmly. Only some rows state a clone size, as once, few, many or a class for expanded clones.

abundance: few
j_gene: TRBJ1-1
d_gene: .
v_gene: TRBV27
CDR3aa: CASSRNTEAFF
CDR3nt: TGTGCCAGCAGCCGAAACACTGAAGCTTTCTTT

abundance: .
j_gene: TRBJ2-2
d_gene: .
v_gene: TRBV18
CDR3aa: CASSPLPGGDTGELFF
CDR3nt: TGTGCCAGCTCACCCCTTCCGGGGGGCGACACCGGGGAGCTGTTTTTT

abundance: few
j_gene: TRBJ1-1
d_gene: TRBD1
v_gene: TRBV5-4
CDR3aa: CASSFRQGGYTEAFF
CDR3nt: TGTGCCAGCAGCTTCAGACAGGGTGGATACACTGAAGCTTTCTTT

abundance: few
j_gene: TRBJ2-1
d_gene: TRBD1
v_gene: TRBV19
CDR3aa: CASMGTGVDPYNEQFF
CDR3nt: TGTGCCAGTATGGGGACAGGGGTAGATCCATACAATGAGCAGTTCTTC

abundance: .
j_gene: TRBJ2-1
d_gene: .
v_gene: TRBV11-2
CDR3aa: CASSLASEYEQFF
CDR3nt: TGTGCCAGCAGCTTAGCAAGTGAGTATGAGCAGTTCTTC

abundance: .
j_gene: TRBJ2-7
d_gene: .
v_gene: TRBV11-2
CDR3aa: CASSAGTHEQYF
CDR3nt: TGTGCCAGCAGCGCAGGGACCCATGAGCAGTACTTC

abundance: .
j_gene: TRBJ2-3
d_gene: .
v_gene: TRBV27
CDR3aa: CASQVDFFKLTDTQYF
CDR3nt: TGTGCCAGCCAAGTAGACTTCTTCAAACTCACAGATACGCAGTATTTT

abundance: .
j_gene: TRBJ2-1
d_gene: .
v_gene: TRBV2
CDR3aa: CASYGHRRLLSYNEQFF
CDR3nt: TGTGCCAGCTATGGGCACAGGCGATTACTCTCCTACAATGAGCAGTTCTTC

abundance: .
j_gene: TRBJ2-3
d_gene: .
v_gene: TRBV6-4
CDR3aa: CASSGSPYPTDTQYF
CDR3nt: TGTGCCAGCAGTGGGTCACCATACCCAACAGATACGCAGTATTTT

abundance: .
j_gene: TRBJ2-5
d_gene: TRBD2
v_gene: TRBV28
CDR3aa: CASSFGRLAGIQETQYF
CDR3nt: TGTGCCAGCAGTTTCGGTCGGCTAGCGGGGATCCAAGAGACCCAGTACTTC

abundance: once
j_gene: TRBJ2-2
d_gene: TRBD1
v_gene: TRBV15
CDR3aa: CATSNDRGSTGELFF
CDR3nt: TGTGCCACCAGCAACGACAGGGGATCCACCGGGGAGCTGTTTTTT

abundance: .
j_gene: TRBJ2-7
d_gene: TRBD2
v_gene: TRBV19
CDR3aa: CASSPGRQGGPYEQYF
CDR3nt: TGTGCCAGTAGTCCAGGTAGGCAGGGAGGGCCCTACGAGCAGTACTTC

abundance: medium-sized
j_gene: TRBJ1-2
d_gene: .
v_gene: TRBV10-2
CDR3aa: CASSEEGRGYTF
CDR3nt: TGCGCCAGCAGTGAGGAGGGTCGTGGCTACACCTTC

abundance: .
j_gene: TRBJ2-7
d_gene: TRBD1
v_gene: TRBV18
CDR3aa: CASSPPTGIPYEQYF
CDR3nt: TGTGCCAGCTCACCACCGACAGGGATCCCCTACGAGCAGTACTTC

abundance: .
j_gene: TRBJ2-7
d_gene: TRBD1
v_gene: TRBV5-4
CDR3aa: CASSFPGQGASYEQYF
CDR3nt: TGTGCCAGCAGCTTTCCGGGACAGGGGGCATCCTACGAGCAGTACTTC